This T cell receptor (beta chain) was recorded in a study of cytomegalovirus exposure and HLA in healthy donors. Use of 60 Vbeta and 13 Jbeta primers characterized the PCR. The method was immunoSEQ multiplex PCR; TCRdb's version includes in-frame clones alone and lacks a portion of them. The table records tens of thousands of clones, around 89% of them present only once. Trimming pared 2 bases from V and 0 bases from J, leaving 14 bases between. CDR3 length: 15 residues. Germline V gives CDR1 GTSNPN, CDR2 SVGIG (reference sequence). The sample taken for sequencing was PBMCs. The sequence was obtained from a man aged 18 to 29 in good health and CMV-seronegative. The rearrangement joins TRBV30 to TRBJ2-7, with a weak D call TRBD1 (6 bases). CDR3 amino acids: CAWSRGTISSYEQYF. CDR3 in DNA: TGTGCCTGGAGTAGGGGGACAATTAGCTCCTACGAGCAGTACTTC.